This is a list of T cell receptor beta chains from one sample in a study of regulatory T cells in long-lasting Graves disease. From the multiplex PCR reads, TCRdb called clonotypes with MiXCR, one entry per CDR3 protein. Of hundreds of thousands of distinct CDR3 sequences in the sample, 20% to 25% were seen once. The sample in question was peripheral blood mononuclear cells (PBMCs), obtained when the disease was refractory, from a patient treated with antithyroid drugs. Receptors were obtained from a female donor with Graves disease. Both conserved end residues are part of each CDR3. A D gene is named only where the DNA matches it firmly. Clone size is not always given. Where it is, it says once, few, many or a class for expanded clones.

j_gene	v_gene	abundance	d_gene	len	CDR3aa	CDR3nt
TRBJ1-1	TRBV20-1	-	-	12	CSASSPPVEAFF	TGCAGTGCTAGTAGCCCACCCGTCGAAGCTTTCTTT
TRBJ2-7	TRBV27	many	-	12	CASRGPSYEQYF	TGTGCCAGCAGGGGGCCGAGCTACGAGCAGTACTTC
TRBJ2-7	TRBV28	many	-	13	CASRQGGSYEQYF	TGTGCCAGCAGACAGGGAGGCTCCTACGAGCAGTACTTC
TRBJ2-5	TRBV6-2/TRBV6-3	many	TRBD2	15	CASTFSGGHQETQYF	TGTGCCAGCACCTTTAGCGGGGGGCACCAAGAGACCCAGTACTTC
TRBJ1-1	TRBV7-8	few	TRBD1	15	CASSLVGTDNTEAFF	TGTGCCAGCAGCTTAGTCGGGACAGATAACACTGAAGCTTTCTTT
TRBJ2-5	TRBV28	many	-	14	CASSLFREEETQYF	TGTGCCAGCAGTTTATTTCGAGAGGAAGAGACCCAGTACTTC
TRBJ1-5	TRBV12-3/TRBV12-4	many	-	14	CASSLTGINQPQHF	TGTGCCAGCAGTTTGACAGGCATCAATCAGCCCCAGCATTTT
TRBJ1-5	TRBV15	-	-	15	CATSRDRSYHQPQHF	TGTGCCACCAGCAGAGATAGGTCGTACCATCAGCCCCAGCATTTT
TRBJ1-1	TRBV15	many	-	14	CATSRDQATTEAFF	TGTGCCACCAGCAGAGACCAGGCTACCACTGAAGCTTTCTTT
TRBJ2-2	TRBV5-1	many	-	13	CASSAVLTGELFF	TGCGCCAGCAGCGCAGTCCTCACCGGGGAGCTGTTTTTT
TRBJ1-3	TRBV6-1	-	-	16	CASNSRGAALGNTIYF	TGTGCCAGTAATTCCAGAGGGGCCGCCCTGGGAAACACCATATATTTT
TRBJ1-2	TRBV6-1	many	-	13	CASSLQGKLGYTF	TGTGCCAGCTCACTACAGGGTAAACTTGGCTACACCTTC
TRBJ1-2	TRBV7-8	few	-	16	CASSSRFKSGRDGYTF	TGTGCCAGCAGCTCCCGATTTAAATCAGGGAGGGATGGCTACACCTTC
TRBJ2-5	TRBV11-3	few	-	13	CASSLSGTKTQYF	TGTGCCAGCAGCTTGTCAGGGACGAAGACCCAGTACTTC
TRBJ2-7	TRBV27	many	-	15	CASSPAGTFLWEQYF	TGTGCCAGCAGTCCAGCCGGGACTTTCCTCTGGGAGCAGTACTTC
TRBJ2-7	TRBV27	-	TRBD2	17	CASSFLAPAGGGNEQYF	TGTGCCAGCAGTTTCTTGGCTCCAGCGGGAGGAGGGAACGAGCAGTACTTC
TRBJ2-6	TRBV24-1	few	TRBD1	19	CATSDHRGQALSGANVLTF	TGTGCCACCAGTGATCATAGAGGACAGGCCCTCTCTGGGGCCAACGTCCTGACTTTC
TRBJ1-5	TRBV27	-	TRBD1	18	CASSSWDRGIYSNQPQHF	TGTGCCAGCAGCTCTTGGGACAGGGGGATTTATAGCAATCAGCCCCAGCATTTT
TRBJ2-5	TRBV29-1	-	-	13	CSVETDPRGTQYF	TGCAGCGTTGAGACGGACCCAAGAGGGACCCAGTACTTC
TRBJ1-5	TRBV20-1	many	TRBD1	16	CSAHSGGGLDNQPQHF	TGCAGTGCTCACTCAGGGGGCGGACTGGACAATCAGCCCCAGCATTTT
TRBJ1-2	TRBV6-1	many	-	18	CASSAVPEIGTKANGYTF	TGTGCCAGCAGTGCCGTACCCGAGATCGGGACAAAAGCAAATGGCTACACCTTC
TRBJ1-1	TRBV6-1	many	-	13	CASRRWDRPEALF	TGTGCCAGCAGGCGATGGGATCGGCCTGAAGCTCTCTTT
TRBJ1-1	TRBV5-1	many	-	14	CASSFSNTHTEAFF	TGCGCCAGCAGCTTTTCTAATACCCACACTGAAGCTTTCTTT